One and the same sample provided the 17 T cell receptor beta chains below, sequenced in a study of blood T cell repertoires in COVID-19 (TCRdb year 2020). The protocol used for the library was the immunoSEQ multiplex PCR assay. Not all clones reach the TCRdb copy of this immuneACCESS table, which keeps in-frame sequences only. Checked studies attribute under half of the gap to unresolved V genes and leave the rest unexplained. The sample table shows 59,000 or so clones, and roughly 85% are seen once. Roughly 3.7% of the sample is held by the ten biggest clonotypes. The sequenced sample was peripheral blood. The receptors derive from a man in his sixties with acute or convalescent COVID-19.

The sample holds one count of this clone. The chain carries TRBV18 and TRBJ2-7; 11 bases map to TRBD1. The V gene end was trimmed by 3 bases and the J gene end by 7 bases; junction bases not matched to a gene: 8. CDR1 KGHSH and CDR2 LQKENI come from the germline V gene. CDR3 length: 15 amino acids. In DNA, the CDR3 is TGTGCCAGCTCACCTCCGGGACAGGGGGATGGGGAGCAGTACTTC. Its translation: CASSPPGQGDGEQYF.

This clone was counted once. The rearrangement joins TRBV27 to TRBJ2-7, with 8 nucleotides matching TRBD1. The trim removed 5 bases at V and 6 bases at J, leaving 9 bases unmatched. CDR3 length equals 14 residues. CDR1 and CDR2 from the germline V gene are MNHEY and SMNVEV (reference sequence). Here the CDR3 DNA reads TGTGCCAGCAGTCCTTCTTGGACAGGGACCGAGCAGTACTTC. It yields the protein CASSPSWTGTEQYF.

The chain joins TRBV20-1 to TRBJ2-2; the match to TRBD2 covers 8 bases. Unmatched junction bases numbered 11, after V lost 3 bases and J lost 2 bases. CDR1 DFQATT and CDR2 SNEGSKA come from the germline V gene (reference sequence). This CDR3 comprises 17 residues. CDR3 loop: CSASWTSPDINTGELFF. The CDR3 nucleotides are TGCAGTGCTAGTTGGACTAGCCCAGATATAAACACCGGGGAGCTGTTTTTT.

This clone was detected a few times. The rearrangement uses TRBV27 and TRBJ2-3; 9 bases map to TRBD2. Germline CDR1 is MNHEY and CDR2 is SMNVEV (reference sequence). This CDR3 spans 13 amino acids. The V gene end was trimmed by 3 bases and the J gene end by 12 bases; junction bases not matched to a gene: 7. The CDR3 DNA reads as TGTGCCAGCAGTTTTGGCCCTAGCGGGGACCAGTATTTT. Translated, it gives CASSFGPSGDQYF.

This clone was observed once. The V call is TRBV5-6, the J call TRBJ2-7; 9 nucleotides match TRBD1. Germline V gene data show CDR1 as SGHDT and CDR2 as YYEEEE. V was pared by 0 bases and J by 5 bases, with 6 bases of the junction left unmatched. The CDR3 consists of 15 residues. The CDR3 sequence: CASSLAWDRDHEQYF. The CDR3 DNA follows: TGTGCCAGCAGCTTGGCTTGGGACAGGGACCACGAGCAGTACTTC.

This clone appeared once. The chain couples TRBV3-1 (or the pseudogene TRBV3-2) to TRBJ2-2; D is possibly TRBD1 (6 bases). Looked up from germline, CDR1 is LGHDT and CDR2 is YNNKEL (reference sequence). The CDR3 spans 16 residues. V was pared by 3 bases and J by 2 bases, with 13 bases between. This CDR3 reads CASSHGQLFNTGELFF. CDR3 sequence (DNA): TGTGCCAGCAGCCATGGACAGTTATTTAACACCGGGGAGCTGTTTTTT.

The rearrangement links TRBV11-1 to TRBJ2-1; TRBD1 matches 8 bases. The junction had 13 bases not matched to a gene; V was cut back by 7 bases and J by 8 bases. This CDR3 has 15 amino acids. Germline loops: CDR1 SGHAT, CDR2 FQDESV (reference sequence). Here the CDR3 reads CASTMIGDRGDEQFF. CDR3 sequence (DNA): TGTGCCAGCACCATGATTGGAGACAGGGGAGATGAGCAGTTCTTC.

This clone was observed a handful of times. This chain uses TRBV9 with TRBJ2-2, with 9 bases fitting TRBD1. The CDR3 runs to 14 residues. V lost 3 bases to trimming and J lost 8 bases; unmatched junction nucleotides: 5. CDR1 is SGDLS, CDR2 YYNGEE, per germline. In DNA, the CDR3 is TGTGCCAGCAGCGCCGGGACAGGGAGTGGGGAGCTGTTTTTT. It encodes CASSAGTGSGELFF.

The chain has TRBV29-1 and TRBJ2-1; TRBD2 is a possible D gene (6 bases). CDR1 and CDR2 (germline): SQVTM, ANQGSEA. The CDR3 runs 12 residues. Trimming took 7 bases from V and 3 from J, leaving 10 bases between them. CDR3 protein: CSAGGDYNEQFF. The CDR3, as DNA: TGCAGCGCAGGAGGGGACTACAATGAGCAGTTCTTC.

The V gene is TRBV13, the J gene TRBJ2-1; 13 bases agree with TRBD2. The V gene's germline CDR1 is PRHDT and CDR2 FYEKMQ (reference sequence). V dropped 5 bases and J dropped 4; count of bases not matched to a gene: 2. The CDR3 covers 15 residues. The CDR3 nucleotides are TGTGCCAGCAGCCCGGGACTAGCGGGATACAATGAGCAGTTCTTC. It encodes CASSPGLAGYNEQFF.

J is TRBJ1-5 and V is TRBV27; D is perhaps TRBD1 (6 bases). The germline V gene has CDR1 MNHEY and CDR2 SMNVEV (reference sequence). CDR3 length: 15 residues. Trimming stripped 4 bases from V and 3 bases from J, with 13 bases between. For the CDR3, the DNA is TGTGCCAGCAGTTCCTCCGACAGGTTCAATCAGCCCCAGCATTTT. It is translated as CASSSSDRFNQPQHF.

The chain uses TRBV14 and TRBJ1-4, with 10 nucleotides matching TRBD1. With 3 bases clipped from V and 4 bases from J, the junction kept 8 bases outside the gene matches. Germline V gene sequence: CDR1 SGHDN, CDR2 FVKESK. There are 17 residues in the CDR3. CDR3: CASSQTGGAARNEKLFF. The CDR3 nucleotides read TGTGCCAGCAGCCAGACAGGGGGCGCGGCGCGTAATGAAAAACTGTTTTTT.

The chain is built from TRBV6-1 and TRBJ1-5; 7 nucleotides match TRBD1. V gave up 4 bases and J gave up 0 bases; unmatched junction bases: 9. The CDR3 is made up of 17 amino acids. CDR1 and CDR2 (germline): MNHNS, SASEGT. The CDR3: CASSVDRLLYSNQPQHF. The CDR3, as DNA: TGTGCCAGCAGTGTGGACAGGCTTCTCTATAGCAATCAGCCCCAGCATTTT.

The rearrangement uses TRBV28 and TRBJ1-2; maybe TRBD1 (6 bases). The CDR3 is 13 amino acids. Germline V gene data show CDR1 as MDHEN and CDR2 as SYDVKM. V lost 3 bases, J lost 6 bases, and 11 bases lay in between. The CDR3 spells CASSFGAGDGYTF. For the CDR3, the DNA is TGTGCCAGCAGTTTTGGGGCAGGGGATGGCTACACCTTC.

The chain employs TRBV27 and TRBJ2-1; 10 nucleotides agree with TRBD2. After removal of 4 bases from V and 9 bases from J, the junction contained 6 bases not matched to a gene. Germline CDR1 reads MNHEY; CDR2 reads SMNVEV (reference sequence). The CDR3 is made up of 14 amino acids. This CDR3 is CASSSAGGWGEQFF. CDR3 sequence (DNA): TGTGCCAGCAGTTCAGCGGGAGGGTGGGGTGAGCAGTTCTTC.

There are a few counts of this clone. The rearrangement uses TRBV7-2 and TRBJ2-1; D might be TRBD2 (6 bases). Germline values: CDR1 SGHTA, CDR2 FQGNSA. CDR3 length: 14 residues. The V and J ends lost 5 bases and 8 bases respectively, with 16 bases between them. This CDR3 is CASSHAPSGDEQFF. CDR3 DNA sequence: TGTGCCAGCAGCCACGCCCCCTCGGGGGATGAGCAGTTCTTC.

This clone was seen once. The CDR3 bases are TGTGCCAGCAGCAAGGACTGGTTCTACGAGCAGTACTTC. Translating it yields CASSKDWFYEQYF. The V and J genes are TRBV5-8 and TRBJ2-7; D perhaps matches TRBD2 (5 bases). Germline V gives CDR1 SGHTS, CDR2 YDEGEE. The CDR3 extends over 13 amino acids. V lost 4 bases, J lost 3 bases, and 11 bases lay in between. Based on the CDR3 plus reference TRBV5-8 and TRBJ2-7, the full variable domain is EAGVTQSPTHLIKTRGQQATLRCSPISGHTSVYWYQQALGLGLQFLLWYDEGEERNRGNFPPRFSGRQFPNYSSELNVNALELEDSALYLCASSKDWFYEQYFGPGTRLTVT.